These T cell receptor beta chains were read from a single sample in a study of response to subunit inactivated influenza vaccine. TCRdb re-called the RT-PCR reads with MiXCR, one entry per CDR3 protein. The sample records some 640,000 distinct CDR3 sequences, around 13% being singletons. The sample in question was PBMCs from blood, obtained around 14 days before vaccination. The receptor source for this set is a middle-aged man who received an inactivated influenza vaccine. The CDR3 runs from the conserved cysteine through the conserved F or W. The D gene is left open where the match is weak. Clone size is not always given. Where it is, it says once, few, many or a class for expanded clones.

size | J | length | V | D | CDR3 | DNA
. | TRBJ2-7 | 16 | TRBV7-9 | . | CASSSGAGQSFYEQYF | TGTGCCAGCAGCTCTGGTGCGGGACAGTCTTTCTACGAGCAGTACTTC
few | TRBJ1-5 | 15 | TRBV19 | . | CASRRGITSNQPQHF | TGTGCCAGTAGGCGGGGGATTACTAGCAATCAGCCCCAGCATTTT
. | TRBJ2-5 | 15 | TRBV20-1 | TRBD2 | CSARDQASGVETQYF | TGCAGTGCTAGAGATCAGGCTAGCGGGGTAGAGACCCAGTACTTC
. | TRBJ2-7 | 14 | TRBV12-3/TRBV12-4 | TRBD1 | CASSLEGTGLEQYF | TGTGCCAGCAGTTTAGAGGGGACAGGGCTCGAGCAGTACTTC
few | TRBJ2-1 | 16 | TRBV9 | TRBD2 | CASSFPVSGRNNEQFF | TGTGCCAGCAGCTTCCCCGTTAGCGGGAGGAACAATGAGCAGTTCTTC
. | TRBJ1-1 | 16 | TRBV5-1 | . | CASSLALARLNTEAFF | TGCGCCAGCAGCTTGGCTTTGGCCAGGCTGAACACTGAAGCTTTCTTT
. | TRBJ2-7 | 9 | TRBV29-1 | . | CSVGSEQYF | TGCAGCGTTGGCTCCGAGCAGTACTTC
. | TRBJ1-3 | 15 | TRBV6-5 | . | CASSYEGLSGNTIYF | TGTGCCAGCAGTTACGAGGGGCTATCTGGAAACACCATATATTTT
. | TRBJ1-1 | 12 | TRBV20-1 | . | CSAREFRTEAFF | TGCAGTGCTAGAGAGTTTCGGACTGAAGCTTTCTTT
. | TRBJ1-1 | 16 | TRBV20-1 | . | CSARRRVGGRYTEAFF | TGCAGTGCTCGGAGGAGGGTTGGGGGCCGGTACACTGAAGCTTTCTTT
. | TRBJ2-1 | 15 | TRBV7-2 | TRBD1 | CASSLDPARTGYLFF | TGTGCCAGCAGCTTAGACCCCGCCCGGACAGGGTATTTGTTCTTC
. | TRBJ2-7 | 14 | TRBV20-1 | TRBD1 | CSAPGQGRSKEQYF | TGCAGTGCTCCGGGACAGGGGAGGTCAAAAGAGCAGTACTTC
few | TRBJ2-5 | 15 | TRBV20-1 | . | CSASGGRGGLETQYF | TGCAGTGCTAGCGGGGGACGAGGGGGTTTAGAGACCCAGTACTTC
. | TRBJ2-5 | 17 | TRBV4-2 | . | CASSLEEGTGAVETQYF | TGTGCCAGCAGCCTCGAGGAGGGTACAGGGGCGGTTGAGACCCAGTACTTC
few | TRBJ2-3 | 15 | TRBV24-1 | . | CATSDRQSDTDTQYF | TGTGCCACCAGTGACAGACAGAGTGACACAGATACGCAGTATTTT
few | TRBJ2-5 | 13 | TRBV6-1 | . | CASSVTAQETQYF | TGTGCCAGCAGCGTGACAGCCCAAGAGACCCAGTACTTC
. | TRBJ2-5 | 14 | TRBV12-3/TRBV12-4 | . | CASSLVPGQETQYF | TGTGCCAGCAGTTTAGTGCCGGGTCAAGAGACCCAGTACTTC
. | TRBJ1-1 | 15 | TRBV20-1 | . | CSAKMGEWMNTEAFF | TGCAGTGCTAAGATGGGGGAGTGGATGAACACTGAAGCTTTCTTT
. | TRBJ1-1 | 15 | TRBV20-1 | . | CSALPRIGGDTEAFF | TGCAGTGCCCTCCCCCGGATCGGGGGGGACACTGAAGCTTTCTTT
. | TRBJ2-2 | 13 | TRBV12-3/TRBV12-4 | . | CASSSQDTGELFF | TGTGCCAGCAGCTCCCAAGACACCGGGGAGCTGTTTTTT
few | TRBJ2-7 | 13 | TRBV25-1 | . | CASSENGAYEQYF | TGTGCCAGCAGTGAGAACGGAGCCTACGAGCAGTACTTC
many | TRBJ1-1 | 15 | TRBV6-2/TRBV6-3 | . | CASKGEDRPHAEAFF | TGTGCCAGCAAAGGGGAAGACAGGCCCCACGCTGAAGCTTTCTTT
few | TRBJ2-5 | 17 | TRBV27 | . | CASSPYLEGGPGETQYF | TGTGCCAGCAGTCCCTACTTGGAGGGGGGGCCAGGAGAGACCCAGTACTTC
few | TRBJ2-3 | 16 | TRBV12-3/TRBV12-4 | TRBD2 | CASSLGGGAFSDTQYF | TGTGCCAGCAGTTTAGGCGGGGGGGCCTTCTCAGATACGCAGTATTTT
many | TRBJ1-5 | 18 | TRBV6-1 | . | CASSEARFVGDSNQPQHF | TGTGCCAGCAGTGAAGCTAGGTTCGTGGGCGATAGCAATCAGCCCCAGCATTTT
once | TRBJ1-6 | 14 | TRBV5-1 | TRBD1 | CASSIDRDRAPLHF | TGCGCCAGCAGCATAGACCGGGACAGAGCACCCCTCCACTTT
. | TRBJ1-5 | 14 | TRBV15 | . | CATSRRQGNQPQHF | TGTGCCACCAGCAGACGACAGGGCAATCAGCCCCAGCATTTT
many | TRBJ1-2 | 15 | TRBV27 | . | CASSPLTDSNYGYTF | TGTGCCAGCAGTCCGCTCACCGACAGCAATTATGGCTACACCTTC
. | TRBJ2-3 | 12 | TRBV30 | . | CAWSGVADTQYF | TGTGCCTGGAGTGGGGTTGCAGATACGCAGTATTTT
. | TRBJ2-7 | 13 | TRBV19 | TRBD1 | CASSTPGQVEQYF | TGTGCCAGTAGTACACCGGGACAGGTCGAGCAGTACTTC
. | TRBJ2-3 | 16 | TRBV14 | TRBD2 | CASSPGLAGVPDTQYF | TGTGCCAGCAGCCCGGGACTAGCGGGAGTCCCAGATACGCAGTATTTT
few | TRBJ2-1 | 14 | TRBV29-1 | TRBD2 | CSAAGGDTYNEQFF | TGCAGCGCAGCGGGGGGCGATACCTACAATGAGCAGTTCTTC
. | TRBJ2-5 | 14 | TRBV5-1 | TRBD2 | CASSIGTSLETQYF | TGCGCCAGCAGCATCGGGACTAGCTTGGAGACCCAGTACTTC
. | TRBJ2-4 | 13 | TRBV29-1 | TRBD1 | CSVGQGAKNIQYF | TGCAGCGTAGGACAGGGCGCGAAAAACATTCAGTACTTC
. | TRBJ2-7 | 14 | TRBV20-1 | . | CSAIPLDFTYEQYF | TGCAGTGCTATACCCCTGGACTTCACCTACGAGCAGTACTTC
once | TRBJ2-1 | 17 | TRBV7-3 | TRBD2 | CASSLTGSSGRPNEQFF | TGTGCCAGCAGCTTAACGGGGTCGAGCGGGAGGCCCAATGAGCAGTTCTTC
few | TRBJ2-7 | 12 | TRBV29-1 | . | CSVGDVAYEQYF | TGCAGCGTTGGGGACGTTGCCTACGAGCAGTACTTC
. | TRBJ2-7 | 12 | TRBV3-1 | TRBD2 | CASSHRGLLQYF | TGTGCCAGCAGCCATCGGGGACTATTGCAGTACTTC
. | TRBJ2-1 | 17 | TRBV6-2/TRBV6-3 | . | CASSYRGSRPLYNEQFF | TGTGCCAGCAGTTACCGAGGTAGCCGTCCCTTATACAATGAGCAGTTCTTC
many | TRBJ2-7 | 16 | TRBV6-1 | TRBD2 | CASSGPGLATPYEQYF | TGTGCCAGCAGTGGACCGGGACTAGCGACCCCCTACGAGCAGTACTTC
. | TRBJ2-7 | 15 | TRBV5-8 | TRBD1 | CASSLAGTGSFEQYF | TGTGCCAGCAGCTTGGCCGGGACAGGTTCATTCGAGCAGTACTTC
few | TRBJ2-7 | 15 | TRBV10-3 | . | CAISESGNSNYEQYF | TGTGCCATCAGTGAGTCAGGGAATTCCAACTACGAGCAGTACTTC
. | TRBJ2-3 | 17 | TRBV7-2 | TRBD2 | CASRPFGGRAFADTQYF | TGTGCCAGCAGGCCTTTTGGGGGGAGGGCCTTTGCAGATACGCAGTATTTT